This T cell receptor (beta chain) came from a study of OX40 agonist ivuxolimab in advanced cancers. About the full investigation: Ivuxolimab was a fully human IgG2 agonistic monoclonal antibody targeting the costimulatory receptor OX40 (CD134). Peripheral TCRbeta sequencing was intended to test whether TCR sequence diversity was altered and clonal T-cell expansion was caused by ivuxolimab. The dose-escalation cohort was 82.7% male with a mean age of about 60 years, ranging from roughly 20 to 85. The paper reports the monotherapy dose-escalation portion (N of about 56 patients) of the phase I ivuxolimab trial. Three dose-escalation patients achieved partial responses, one with hepatocellular carcinoma and two with cutaneous melanoma. Of the roughly 54 patients in dose escalation, about 20 had hepatocellular carcinoma, around 15 had melanoma, 9 had renal cell carcinoma and 9 had head and neck cancer. Intravenous ivuxolimab was administered to patients every 2 weeks at six dose levels: 0.01, 0.1, 0.3, 1.5, 3 and 10 mg/kg. Patients were allowed to have had prior anti-PD-1, anti-PD-L1 or anti-CTLA-4 therapy, and 40% of the dose-escalation patients had previously received checkpoint inhibitors.

Patients with autoimmune disease history or receiving systemic immunosuppression were excluded from the trial. Peripheral blood for TCR sequencing was collected from all dose cohorts at baseline, on cycle 4 day 1, and on cycle 7 day 1. Samples came from an open-label, multicenter, first-in-human phase I dose-escalation trial of ivuxolimab. Adults with locally advanced or metastatic melanoma, renal cell carcinoma, hepatocellular carcinoma or head and neck squamous cell carcinoma were enrolled in the trial. Before TCR sequencing, CD4+ T cells and CD8+ T cells were sorted from peripheral blood as separate populations. On this clone: What antigen it recognizes has not been identified. Nothing much larger sits one base from this clone, and base qualities are not available.

The investigation overall reported the following: After ivuxolimab, more expanded clones were found on average in CD8+ T cells than in CD4+ T cells. Partial responders in the 0.1-3.0 mg/kg groups had among the lowest normalized peripheral clonal expansion, especially among CD8+ T cells. Low levels of normalized T-cell clonal expansion were also seen in some patients who did not respond. At doses from 0.1 to 3.0 mg/kg, clonal expansion was seen in both CD4+ and CD8+ blood T cells between baseline and week 6. The antigen specificity of the clonally expanded peripheral T cells was not determined.

The germline V gene provides CDR1 SGHDT and CDR2 YYEEEE. From the cysteine up to the phenylalanine, the CDR3 has a length of 15 residues. Only CDR3 DNA is held: 45 bases, read in frame from base 1. V is pared back by 6 bases and J by 0 bases, with 10 bases lying between the germline termini. To sequence the TCRbeta CDR3 region, genomic DNA was isolated from the sorted cells. TCRbeta CDR3 regions were sequenced using the immunoSEQ Assay. The table was pulled from immuneACCESS by TCRdb, which kept in-frame rearrangements only. Such tables lose some clones; where checked, under half of the loss comes from unresolved V genes, and the rest has no known cause. This sample holds 21,000 or so clones; about four fifths were observed only once. Jointly, the top ten make up 30% to 35% of the sample.

The sequencing used CD4+ or CD8+ T cells sorted from blood, collected in a trial of the OX40 agonist ivuxolimab. The clonotype originates from an adult with an advanced solid tumor such as melanoma, head and neck, liver or kidney cancer. This chain is built from TRBV5-6 and TRBJ2-6; the D gene remains uncertain. The CDR3 amino acid sequence is: CASNPRPSGANVLTF. The DNA sequence is TGTGCCAGCAACCCTCGGCCCTCTGGGGCCAACGTCCTGACTTTC. The CDR3, completed at both ends by the reference TRBV5-6 and TRBJ2-6 genes, gives the full variable domain DAGVTQSPTHLIKTRGQQVTLRCSPKSGHDTVSWYQQALGQGPQFIFQYYEEEERQRGNFPDRFSGHQFPNYSSELNVNALLLGDSALYLCASNPRPSGANVLTFGAGSRLTVL.